A single sample gave rise to the 7 T cell receptor beta chains below, sequenced in a study of response to subunit inactivated influenza vaccine. TCRdb re-derived calls from the RT-PCR reads in MiXCR, one entry per CDR3 protein. The data show about 700,000 distinct CDR3 sequences, approximately 15% seen once. This sample comprised PBMCs from blood, obtained about 14 days before vaccination. The source of these receptors is a man aged 50-60 years who received an inactivated influenza vaccine.

The chain combines TRBV11-3 with TRBJ2-3, with 9 bases fitting TRBD2. CDR3 length: 14 amino acids. V lost 5 bases to trimming and J lost 4 bases; unmatched junction nucleotides: 4. Germline assignment: CDR1 SGHNT and CDR2 YENEEA. The CDR3 loop reads CASSTTSGSDTQYF. CDR3 DNA sequence: TGTGCCAGCAGCACGACTAGCGGATCAGATACGCAGTATTTT.

This clonotype was seen a few times. The chain uses TRBV7-2 and TRBJ2-1; a weak D match, TRBD1 (6 bases). CDR1 and CDR2 (germline): SGHTA, FQGNSA. Trimming removed 1 base at V and 8 bases at J, with 12 bases between. The CDR3 runs to 14 residues. In DNA form, the CDR3 reads TGTGCCAGCAGCTTAGGGGGCAGGGGCGATGAGCAGTTCTTC. Protein product: CASSLGGRGDEQFF.

This clonotype was counted at least ten times. The chain employs TRBV20-1 and TRBJ2-7, with 14 bases aligning to TRBD2. The trim removed 4 bases at V and 2 bases at J, leaving 7 bases unmatched. Looked up from germline, CDR1 is DFQATT and CDR2 is SNEGSKA (reference sequence). The CDR3 contains 16 residues. The CDR3 sequence: CSAKGTSGSSTYEQYF. CDR3 DNA: TGCAGTGCTAAGGGGACTAGCGGGAGCAGCACCTACGAGCAGTACTTC.

J is TRBJ1-1 and V is TRBV5-1, with unresolved D. Germline CDR1 and CDR2: SGHRS and YFSETQ. CDR3 size: 13 residues. V lost 2 bases and J lost 3, with 8 bases in between. CDR3 residues: CASSFARDTEAFF. The CDR3 nucleotides read TGCGCCAGCAGCTTCGCCCGGGACACTGAAGCTTTCTTT.

This clonotype occurred a few times. The V gene is TRBV12-3 or TRBV12-4, the J gene TRBJ1-2; D remains unclear. V was pared by 2 bases and J by 0 bases, with 13 bases between. This CDR3 is 16 amino acids long. The CDR3 region is CASSLWSAAANYGYTF. Here the CDR3 DNA reads TGTGCCAGCAGTTTATGGAGCGCGGCAGCTAACTATGGCTACACCTTC.

The rearrangement uses TRBV20-1 and TRBJ2-3; the match to TRBD1 covers 8 bases. The germline V gene encodes CDR1 DFQATT and CDR2 SNEGSKA (reference sequence). CDR3 size: 15 residues. The ends lost 4 bases at V and 3 bases at J; junction bases unmatched: 9. This CDR3 is CSAIQGAGRTDTQYF. The CDR3 DNA reads TGCAGTGCTATTCAGGGGGCAGGGCGGACAGATACGCAGTATTTT.

This clonotype was seen a handful of times. The V and J genes are TRBV11-2 and TRBJ2-1, with D unclear. Germline V gene sequence: CDR1 SGHAT, CDR2 FQNNGV. This CDR3 comprises 13 residues. V lost 3 bases to trimming and J lost 7 bases, with 10 bases between them. CDR3 coding DNA: TGTGCCAGCAGCTTCTCGGACGGTAATGAGCAGTTCTTC. Residues: CASSFSDGNEQFF.